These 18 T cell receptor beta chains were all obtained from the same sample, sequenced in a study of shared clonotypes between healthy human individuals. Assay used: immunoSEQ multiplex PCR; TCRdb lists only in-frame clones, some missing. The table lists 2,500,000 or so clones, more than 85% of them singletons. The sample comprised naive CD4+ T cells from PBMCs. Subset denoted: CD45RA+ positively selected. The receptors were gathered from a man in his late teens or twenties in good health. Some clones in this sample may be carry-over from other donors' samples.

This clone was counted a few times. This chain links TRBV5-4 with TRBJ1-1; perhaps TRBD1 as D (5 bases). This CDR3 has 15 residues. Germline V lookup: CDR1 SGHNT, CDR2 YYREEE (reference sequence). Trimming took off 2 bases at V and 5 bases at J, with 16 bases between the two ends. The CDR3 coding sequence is TGTGCCAGCAGCTTAGTACGGCAGGGACCAACTGAAGCTTTCTTT. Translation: CASSLVRQGPTEAFF.

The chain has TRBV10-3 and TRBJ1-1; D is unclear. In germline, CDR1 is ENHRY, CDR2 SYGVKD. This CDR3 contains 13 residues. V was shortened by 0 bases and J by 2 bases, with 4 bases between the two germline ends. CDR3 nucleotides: TGTGCCATCAGTGAGTCGTCTAACACTGAAGCTTTCTTT. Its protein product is CAISESSNTEAFF.

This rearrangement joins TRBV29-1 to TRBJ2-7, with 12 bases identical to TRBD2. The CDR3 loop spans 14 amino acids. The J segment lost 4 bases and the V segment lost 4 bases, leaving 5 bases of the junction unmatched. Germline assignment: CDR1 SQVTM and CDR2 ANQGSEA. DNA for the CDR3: TGCAGCGTTGTACTAGCGGGAGGATTTTACGAGCAGTACTTC. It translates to CSVVLAGGFYEQYF.

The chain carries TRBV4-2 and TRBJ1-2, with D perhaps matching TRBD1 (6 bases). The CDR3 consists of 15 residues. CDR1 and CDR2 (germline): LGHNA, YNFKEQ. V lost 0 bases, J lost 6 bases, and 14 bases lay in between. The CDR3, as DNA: TGTGCCAGCAGCCAAGATAGGATGCAGGGGAATGGCTACACCTTC. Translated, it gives CASSQDRMQGNGYTF.

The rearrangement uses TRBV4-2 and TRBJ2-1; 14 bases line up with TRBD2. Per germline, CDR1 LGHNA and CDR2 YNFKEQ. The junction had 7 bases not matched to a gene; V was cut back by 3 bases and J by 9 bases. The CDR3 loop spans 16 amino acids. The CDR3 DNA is TGTGCCAGCAGCCATCCGGGACTAGCGGGAGACCCTGAGCAGTTCTTC. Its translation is CASSHPGLAGDPEQFF.

The CDR3 DNA sequence: TGTGCCAGCAGCTTAGGTGTCAAGGGGCGTAAAGCCAACGTCCTGACTTTC. Translated, it gives CASSLGVKGRKANVLTF. This chain links TRBV11-1 with TRBJ2-6, with a tentative D call TRBD1 (5 bases). The CDR3 has 17 amino acids. V lost 1 base and J 7 bases, leaving 17 bases between the germline ends. Germline V gene data show CDR1 as SGHAT and CDR2 as FQDESV (reference sequence).

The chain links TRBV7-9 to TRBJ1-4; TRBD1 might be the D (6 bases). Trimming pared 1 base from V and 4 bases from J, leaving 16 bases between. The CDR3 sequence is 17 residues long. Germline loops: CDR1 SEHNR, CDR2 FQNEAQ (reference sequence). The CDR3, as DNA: TGTGCCAGCAGCTTAGTGGGGCAGGGACAAGTTAATGAAAAACTGTTTTTT. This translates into CASSLVGQGQVNEKLFF.

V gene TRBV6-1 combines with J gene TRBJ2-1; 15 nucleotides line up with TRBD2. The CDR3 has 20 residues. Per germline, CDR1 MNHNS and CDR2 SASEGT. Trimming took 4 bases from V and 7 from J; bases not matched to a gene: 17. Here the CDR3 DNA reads TGTGCCAGCAGTGGCCGGACTAGCGGGAGGGACACCCTACATCGAAATGAGCAGTTCTTC. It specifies CASSGRTSGRDTLHRNEQFF.

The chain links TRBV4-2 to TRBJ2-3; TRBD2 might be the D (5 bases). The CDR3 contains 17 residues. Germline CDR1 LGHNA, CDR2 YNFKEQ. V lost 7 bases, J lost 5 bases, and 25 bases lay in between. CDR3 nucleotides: TGTGCCAGCACCACGACCTTGCGAGGAGGCCGGGGAGATACGCAGTATTTT. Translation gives CASTTTLRGGRGDTQYF.

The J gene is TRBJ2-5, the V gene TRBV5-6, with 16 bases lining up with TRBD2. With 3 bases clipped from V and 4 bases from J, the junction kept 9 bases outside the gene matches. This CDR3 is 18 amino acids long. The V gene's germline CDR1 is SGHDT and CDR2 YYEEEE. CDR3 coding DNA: TGTGCCAGCAGCTACCCGGGACTAGCGGGAGGGCCGGGAGAGACCCAGTACTTC. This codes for CASSYPGLAGGPGETQYF.

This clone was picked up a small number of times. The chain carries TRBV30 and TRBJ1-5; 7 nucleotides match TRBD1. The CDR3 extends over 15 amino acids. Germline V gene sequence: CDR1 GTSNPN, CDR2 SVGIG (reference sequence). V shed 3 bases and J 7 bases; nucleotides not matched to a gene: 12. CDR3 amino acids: CAWSQLTGLKQPQHF. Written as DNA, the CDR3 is TGTGCCTGGAGCCAACTGACAGGGCTTAAACAGCCCCAGCATTTT. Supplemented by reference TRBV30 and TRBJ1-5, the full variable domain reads SQTIHQWPATLVQPVGSPLSLECTVEGTSNPNLYWYRQAAGRGLQLLFYSVGIGQISSEVPQNLSASRPQDRQFILSSKKLLLSDSGFYLCAWSQLTGLKQPQHFGDGTRLSIL.

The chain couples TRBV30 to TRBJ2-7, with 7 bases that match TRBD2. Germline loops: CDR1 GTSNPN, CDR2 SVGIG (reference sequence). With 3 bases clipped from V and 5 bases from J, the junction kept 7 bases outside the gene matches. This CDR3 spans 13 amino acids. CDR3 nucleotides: TGTGCCTGGAGCCGGGGGGAAACTAACGAGCAGTACTTC. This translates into CAWSRGETNEQYF. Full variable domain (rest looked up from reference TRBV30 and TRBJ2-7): SQTIHQWPATLVQPVGSPLSLECTVEGTSNPNLYWYRQAAGRGLQLLFYSVGIGQISSEVPQNLSASRPQDRQFILSSKKLLLSDSGFYLCAWSRGETNEQYFGPGTRLTVT.

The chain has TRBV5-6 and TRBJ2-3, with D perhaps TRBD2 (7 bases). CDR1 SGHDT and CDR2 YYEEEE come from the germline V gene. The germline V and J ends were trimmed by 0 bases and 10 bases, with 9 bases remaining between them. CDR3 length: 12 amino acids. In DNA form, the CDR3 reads TGTGCCAGCAGCTTGGTGCGGGGGCCGCAGTATTTT. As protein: CASSLVRGPQYF. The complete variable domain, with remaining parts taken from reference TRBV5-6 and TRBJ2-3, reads DAGVTQSPTHLIKTRGQQVTLRCSPKSGHDTVSWYQQALGQGPQFIFQYYEEEERQRGNFPDRFSGHQFPNYSSELNVNALLLGDSALYLCASSLVRGPQYFGPGTRLTVL.

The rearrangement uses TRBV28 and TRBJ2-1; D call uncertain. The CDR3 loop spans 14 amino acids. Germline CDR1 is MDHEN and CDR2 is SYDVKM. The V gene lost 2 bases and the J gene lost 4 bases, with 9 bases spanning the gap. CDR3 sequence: CASSLHPRYNEQFF. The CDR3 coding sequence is TGTGCCAGCAGTTTACACCCAAGATACAATGAGCAGTTCTTC. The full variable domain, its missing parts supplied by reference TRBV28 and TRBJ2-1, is DVKVTQSSRYLVKRTGEKVFLECVQDMDHENMFWYRQDPGLGLRLIYFSYDVKMKEKGDIPEGYSVSREKKERFSLILESASTNQTSMYLCASSLHPRYNEQFFGPGTRLTVL.

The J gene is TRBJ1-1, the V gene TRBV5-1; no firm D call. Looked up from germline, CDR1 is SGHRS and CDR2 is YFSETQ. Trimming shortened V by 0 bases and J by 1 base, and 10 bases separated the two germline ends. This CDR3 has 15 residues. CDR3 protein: CASSLVPEPNTEAFF. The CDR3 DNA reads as TGCGCCAGCAGCTTGGTCCCGGAACCGAACACTGAAGCTTTCTTT.

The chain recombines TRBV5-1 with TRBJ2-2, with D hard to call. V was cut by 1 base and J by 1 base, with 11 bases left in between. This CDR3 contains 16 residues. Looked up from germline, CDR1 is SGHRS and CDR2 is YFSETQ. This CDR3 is CASSLLHTLNTGELFF. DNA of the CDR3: TGCGCCAGCAGCTTGTTACATACATTGAACACCGGGGAGCTGTTTTTT.

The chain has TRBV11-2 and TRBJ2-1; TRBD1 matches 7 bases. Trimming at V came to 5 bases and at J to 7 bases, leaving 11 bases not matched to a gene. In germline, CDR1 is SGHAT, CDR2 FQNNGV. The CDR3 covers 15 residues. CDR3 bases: TGTGCCAGCAGCCTACCCTCCGGACAGGTGAATGAGCAGTTCTTC. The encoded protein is CASSLPSGQVNEQFF.

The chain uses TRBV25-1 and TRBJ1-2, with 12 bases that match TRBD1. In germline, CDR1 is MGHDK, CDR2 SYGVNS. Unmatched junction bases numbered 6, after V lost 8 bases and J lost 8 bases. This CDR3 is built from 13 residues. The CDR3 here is CASGDRGQGGYTF. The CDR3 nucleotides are TGTGCCAGCGGGGACAGGGGGCAAGGAGGCTACACCTTC.